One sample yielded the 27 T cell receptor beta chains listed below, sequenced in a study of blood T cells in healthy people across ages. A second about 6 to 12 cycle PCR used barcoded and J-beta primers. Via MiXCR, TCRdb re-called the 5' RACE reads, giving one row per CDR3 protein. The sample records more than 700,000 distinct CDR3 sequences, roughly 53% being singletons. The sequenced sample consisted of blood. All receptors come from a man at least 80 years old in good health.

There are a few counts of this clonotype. The CDR3 DNA follows: TGTGCCAGCAGCTTGCGGATAGAGTCACGACATGAGCAGTTCTTC. Translated, it gives CASSLRIESRHEQFF. V and J are TRBV7-2 and TRBJ2-1; D is uncertain. V gave up 3 bases and J gave up 8 bases, with 17 bases separating them. Germline CDR1 and CDR2: SGHTA and FQGNSA. The CDR3 is made up of 15 amino acids.

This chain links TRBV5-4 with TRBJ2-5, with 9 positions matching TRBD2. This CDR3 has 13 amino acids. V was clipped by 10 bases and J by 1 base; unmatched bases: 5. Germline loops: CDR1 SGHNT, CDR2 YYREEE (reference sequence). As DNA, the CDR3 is TGTGCCTCCGGGCGGGAGGGCCAAGAGACCCAGTACTTC. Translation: CASGREGQETQYF. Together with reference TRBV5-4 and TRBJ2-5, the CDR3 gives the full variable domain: ETGVTQSPTHLIKTRGQQVTLRCSSQSGHNTVSWYQQALGQGPQFIFQYYREEENGRGNFPPRFSGLQFPNYSSELNVNALELDDSALYLCASGREGQETQYFGPGTRLLVL.

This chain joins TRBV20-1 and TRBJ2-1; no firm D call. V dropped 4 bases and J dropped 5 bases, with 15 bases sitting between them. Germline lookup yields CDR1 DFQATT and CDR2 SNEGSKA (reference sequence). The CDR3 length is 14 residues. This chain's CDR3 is CSAITFLSDNEQFF. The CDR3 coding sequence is TGCAGTGCTATTACCTTTTTGAGTGACAATGAGCAGTTCTTC.

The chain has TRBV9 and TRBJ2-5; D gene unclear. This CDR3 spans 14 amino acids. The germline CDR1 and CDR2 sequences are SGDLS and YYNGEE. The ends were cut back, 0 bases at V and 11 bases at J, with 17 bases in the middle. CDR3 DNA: TGTGCCAGCAGCGTAGAAGCCATCCCCAATGAGCAGTACTTC. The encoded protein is CASSVEAIPNEQYF.

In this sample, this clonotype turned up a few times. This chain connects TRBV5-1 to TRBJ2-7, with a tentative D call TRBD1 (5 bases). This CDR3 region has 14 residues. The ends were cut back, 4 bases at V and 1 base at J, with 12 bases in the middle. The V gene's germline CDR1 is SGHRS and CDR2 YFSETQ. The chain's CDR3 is CASSSLRVSYEQYF. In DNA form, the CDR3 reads TGCGCCAGCAGCAGTCTCAGGGTTTCCTACGAGCAGTACTTC.

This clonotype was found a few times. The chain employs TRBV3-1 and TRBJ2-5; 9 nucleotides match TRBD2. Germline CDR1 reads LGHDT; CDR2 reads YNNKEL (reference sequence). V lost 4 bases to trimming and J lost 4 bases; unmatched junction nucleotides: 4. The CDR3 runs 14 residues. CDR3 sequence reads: CASSLASGVETQYF. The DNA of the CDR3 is TGTGCCAGCAGCCTCGCTAGCGGGGTAGAGACCCAGTACTTC.

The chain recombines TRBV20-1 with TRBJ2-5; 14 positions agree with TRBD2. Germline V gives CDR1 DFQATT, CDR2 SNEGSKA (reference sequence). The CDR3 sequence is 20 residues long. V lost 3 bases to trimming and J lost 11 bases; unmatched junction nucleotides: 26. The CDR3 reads CSASSSYGTSGRSIYNEQYF. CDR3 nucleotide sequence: TGCAGTGCTAGTAGCTCCTACGGGACTAGCGGGAGATCAATCTACAATGAGCAGTACTTC.

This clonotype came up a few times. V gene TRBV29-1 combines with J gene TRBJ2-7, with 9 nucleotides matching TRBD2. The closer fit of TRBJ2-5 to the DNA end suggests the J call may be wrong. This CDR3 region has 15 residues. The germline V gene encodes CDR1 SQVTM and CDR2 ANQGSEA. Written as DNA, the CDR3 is TGCAGCGTTGAATACGGACTAGCGCCGGGGGGGACCCAGTACTTC. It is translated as CSVEYGLAPGGTQYF.

CDR3 residues: CATSRQPGRVGRGSYNEQFF. The CDR3 DNA follows: TGTGCCACCAGTCGGCAGCCGGGCAGGGTGGGAAGGGGCTCCTACAATGAGCAGTTCTTC. The chain couples TRBV24-1 to TRBJ2-1; possible D gene TRBD1, 5 bases. Per germline, CDR1 KGHDR and CDR2 SFDVKD. The V gene lost 6 bases and the J gene lost 0 bases, with 26 bases spanning the gap. CDR3 length: 20 residues.

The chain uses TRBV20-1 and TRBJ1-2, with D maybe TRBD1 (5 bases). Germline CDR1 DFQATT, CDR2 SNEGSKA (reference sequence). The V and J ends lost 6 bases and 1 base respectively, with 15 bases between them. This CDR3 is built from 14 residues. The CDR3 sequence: CSATRDGLNYGYTF. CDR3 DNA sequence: TGCAGTGCCACACGGGACGGACTTAACTATGGCTACACCTTC.

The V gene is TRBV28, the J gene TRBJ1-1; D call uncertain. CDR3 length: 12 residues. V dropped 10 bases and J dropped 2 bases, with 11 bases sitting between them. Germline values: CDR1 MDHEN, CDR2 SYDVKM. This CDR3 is CATRGANTEAFF. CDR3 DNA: TGTGCCACCCGGGGAGCTAACACTGAAGCTTTCTTT.

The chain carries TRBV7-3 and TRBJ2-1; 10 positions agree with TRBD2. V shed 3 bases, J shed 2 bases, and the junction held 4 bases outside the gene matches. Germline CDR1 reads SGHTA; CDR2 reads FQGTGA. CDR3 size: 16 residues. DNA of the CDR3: TGTGCCAGCAGCTTTACTAGCGGGACCCCCTACAATGAGCAGTTCTTC. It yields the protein CASSFTSGTPYNEQFF.

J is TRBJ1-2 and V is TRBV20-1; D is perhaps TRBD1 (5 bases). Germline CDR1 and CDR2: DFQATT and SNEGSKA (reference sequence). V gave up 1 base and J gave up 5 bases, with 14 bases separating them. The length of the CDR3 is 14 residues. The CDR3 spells CSARATREGYGYTF. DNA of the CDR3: TGCAGTGCTAGAGCGACAAGAGAGGGGTATGGCTACACCTTC.

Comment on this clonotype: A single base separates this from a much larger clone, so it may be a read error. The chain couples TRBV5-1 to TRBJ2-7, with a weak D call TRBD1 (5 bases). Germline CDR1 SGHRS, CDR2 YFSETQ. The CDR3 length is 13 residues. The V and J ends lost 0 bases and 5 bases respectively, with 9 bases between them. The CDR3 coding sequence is TGCGCCAGCAGCTTGGGACAGCCTGACGAGCAGTACTTC. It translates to CASSLGQPDEQYF.

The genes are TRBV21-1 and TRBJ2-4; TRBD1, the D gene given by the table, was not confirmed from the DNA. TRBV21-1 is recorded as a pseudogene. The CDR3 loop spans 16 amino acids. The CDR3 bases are TGTGCCAGCAGCAAAGCGCAGGACAGGGGAGGGAACATTCAGTACTTC. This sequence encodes CASSKAQDRGGNIQYF.

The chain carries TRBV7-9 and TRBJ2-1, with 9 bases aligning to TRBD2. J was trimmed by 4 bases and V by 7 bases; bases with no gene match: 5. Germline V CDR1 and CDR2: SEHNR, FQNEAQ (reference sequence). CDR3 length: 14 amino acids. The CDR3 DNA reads TGTGCCAGCACACTAGCGGGCCTTTACAATGAGCAGTTCTTC. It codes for CASTLAGLYNEQFF.

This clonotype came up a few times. The CDR3 DNA is TGTGCCAGCAGCTTCGGCGGCCTCTCCTACGAGCAGTACTTC. Translating it yields CASSFGGLSYEQYF. The J gene is TRBJ2-7, the V gene TRBV11-2; no definite D call. The CDR3 has 14 amino acids. V dropped 3 bases and J dropped 0 bases, with 9 bases sitting between them. The V gene's germline CDR1 is SGHAT and CDR2 FQNNGV.

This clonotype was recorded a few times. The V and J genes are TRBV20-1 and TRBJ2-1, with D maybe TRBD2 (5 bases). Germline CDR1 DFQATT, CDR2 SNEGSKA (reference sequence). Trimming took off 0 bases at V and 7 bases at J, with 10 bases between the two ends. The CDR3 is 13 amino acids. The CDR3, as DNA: TGCAGTGCTAGAGATGACTATTTTAATGAGCAGTTCTTC. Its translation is CSARDDYFNEQFF.

This chain's CDR3 is CASSYGLNEQFF. The CDR3 coding sequence is TGTGCCAGCAGTTACGGGTTGAATGAGCAGTTCTTC. The gene calls are TRBV6-5 and TRBJ2-1, with D hard to call. There are 12 residues in the CDR3. Germline V gene sequence: CDR1 MNHEY, CDR2 SVGAGI. Trimming shortened V by 2 bases and J by 7 bases, and 6 bases separated the two germline ends.

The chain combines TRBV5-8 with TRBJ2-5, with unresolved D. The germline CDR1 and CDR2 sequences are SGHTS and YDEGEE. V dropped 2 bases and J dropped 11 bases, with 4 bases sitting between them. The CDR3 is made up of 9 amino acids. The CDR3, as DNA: TGTGCCAGCAGCTTTAGGCAGTACTTC. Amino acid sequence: CASSFRQYF.

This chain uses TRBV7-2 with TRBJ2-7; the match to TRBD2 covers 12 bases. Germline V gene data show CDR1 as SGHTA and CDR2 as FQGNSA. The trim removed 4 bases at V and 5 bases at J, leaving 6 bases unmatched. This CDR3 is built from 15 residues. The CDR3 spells CASSSTSGRIHEQYF. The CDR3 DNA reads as TGTGCCAGCAGCTCGACTAGCGGGAGAATCCACGAGCAGTACTTC.

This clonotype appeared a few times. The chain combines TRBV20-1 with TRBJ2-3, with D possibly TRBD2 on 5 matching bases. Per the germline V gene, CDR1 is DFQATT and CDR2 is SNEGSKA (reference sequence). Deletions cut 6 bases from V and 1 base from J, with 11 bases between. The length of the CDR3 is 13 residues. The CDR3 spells CSAGGGGTDTQYF. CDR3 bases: TGCAGTGCCGGTGGAGGTGGCACAGATACGCAGTATTTT.

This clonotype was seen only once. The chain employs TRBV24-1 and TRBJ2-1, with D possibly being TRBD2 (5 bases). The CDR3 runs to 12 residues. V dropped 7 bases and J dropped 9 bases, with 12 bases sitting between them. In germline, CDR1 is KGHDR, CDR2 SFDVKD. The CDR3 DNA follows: TGTGCCACCAGGGGCGAGGAGGTTGAGCAGTTCTTC. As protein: CATRGEEVEQFF.

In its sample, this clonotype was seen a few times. CDR3 residues: CAISDITEQETQYF. In DNA form, the CDR3 reads TGTGCCATCAGTGATATAACTGAACAAGAGACCCAGTACTTC. The chain couples TRBV10-3 to TRBJ2-5; D gene uncertain. There are 14 residues in the CDR3. The V gene lost 3 bases and the J gene lost 2 bases, with 10 bases spanning the gap. Germline values: CDR1 ENHRY, CDR2 SYGVKD.

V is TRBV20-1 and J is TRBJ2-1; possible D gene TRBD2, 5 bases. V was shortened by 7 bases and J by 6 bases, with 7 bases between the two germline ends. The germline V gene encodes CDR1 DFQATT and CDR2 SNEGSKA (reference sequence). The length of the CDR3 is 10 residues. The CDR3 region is CSGGFNEQFF. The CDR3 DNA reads TGCAGTGGAGGGTTCAATGAGCAGTTCTTC.

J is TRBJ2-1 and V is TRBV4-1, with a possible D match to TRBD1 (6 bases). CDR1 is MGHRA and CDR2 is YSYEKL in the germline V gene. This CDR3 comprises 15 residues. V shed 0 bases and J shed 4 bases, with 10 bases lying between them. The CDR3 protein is CASSQEQGRYNEQFF. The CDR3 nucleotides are TGCGCCAGCAGCCAAGAGCAGGGGCGGTACAATGAGCAGTTCTTC.

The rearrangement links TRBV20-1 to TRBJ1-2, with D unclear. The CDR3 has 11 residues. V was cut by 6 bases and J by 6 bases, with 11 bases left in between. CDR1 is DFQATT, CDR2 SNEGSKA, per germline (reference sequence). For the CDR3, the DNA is TGCAGTGCCCCCGATTATAATGGCTACACCTTC. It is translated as CSAPDYNGYTF.